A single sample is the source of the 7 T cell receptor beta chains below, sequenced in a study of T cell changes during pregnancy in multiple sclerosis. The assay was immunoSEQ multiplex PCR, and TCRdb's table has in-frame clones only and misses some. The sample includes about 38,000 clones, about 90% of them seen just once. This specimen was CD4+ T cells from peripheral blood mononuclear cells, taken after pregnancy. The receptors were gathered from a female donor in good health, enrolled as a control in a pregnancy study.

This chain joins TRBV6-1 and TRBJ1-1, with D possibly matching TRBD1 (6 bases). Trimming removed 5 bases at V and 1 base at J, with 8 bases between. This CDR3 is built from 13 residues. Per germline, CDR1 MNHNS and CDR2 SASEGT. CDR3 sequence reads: CASSLTGNTEAFF. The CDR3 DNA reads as TGTGCCAGCAGTTTGACAGGGAACACTGAAGCTTTCTTT.

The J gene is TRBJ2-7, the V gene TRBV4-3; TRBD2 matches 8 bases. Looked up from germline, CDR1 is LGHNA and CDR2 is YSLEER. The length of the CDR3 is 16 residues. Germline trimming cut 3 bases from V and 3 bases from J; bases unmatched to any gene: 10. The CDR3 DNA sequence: TGCGCCAGCAGCCAGGAAACCGGGACTAGTGGCTACGAGCAGTACTTC. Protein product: CASSQETGTSGYEQYF.

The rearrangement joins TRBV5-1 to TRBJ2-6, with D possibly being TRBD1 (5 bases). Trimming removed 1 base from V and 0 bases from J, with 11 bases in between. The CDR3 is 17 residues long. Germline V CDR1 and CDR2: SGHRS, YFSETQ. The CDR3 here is CASSLTGPFSGANVLTF. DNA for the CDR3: TGCGCCAGCAGCTTGACAGGCCCTTTCTCTGGGGCCAACGTCCTGACTTTC.

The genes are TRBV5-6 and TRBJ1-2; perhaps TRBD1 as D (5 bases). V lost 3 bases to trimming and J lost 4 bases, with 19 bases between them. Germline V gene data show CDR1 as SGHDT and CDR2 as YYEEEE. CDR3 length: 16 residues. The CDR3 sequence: CASSSIVGGWGYGYTF. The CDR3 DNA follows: TGTGCCAGCAGCTCGATCGTCGGGGGTTGGGGCTATGGCTACACCTTC.

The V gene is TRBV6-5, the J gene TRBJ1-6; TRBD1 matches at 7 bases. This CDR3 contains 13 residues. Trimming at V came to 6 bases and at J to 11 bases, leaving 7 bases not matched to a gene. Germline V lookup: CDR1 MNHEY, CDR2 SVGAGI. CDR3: CASRYGQAAPLHF. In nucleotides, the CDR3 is TGTGCCAGCAGATACGGACAGGCGGCACCCCTCCACTTT.

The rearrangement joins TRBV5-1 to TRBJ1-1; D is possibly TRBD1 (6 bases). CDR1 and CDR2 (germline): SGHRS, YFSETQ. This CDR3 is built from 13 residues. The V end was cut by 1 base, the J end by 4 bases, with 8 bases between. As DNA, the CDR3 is TGCGCCAGCAGCTTGACAGGGATCACTGAAGCTTTCTTT. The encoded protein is CASSLTGITEAFF.

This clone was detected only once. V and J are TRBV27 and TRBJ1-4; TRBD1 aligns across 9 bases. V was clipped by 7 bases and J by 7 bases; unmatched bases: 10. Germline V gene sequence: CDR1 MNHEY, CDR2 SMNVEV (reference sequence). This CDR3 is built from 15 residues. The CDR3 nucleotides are TGTGCCAGCAAACCCCACAGGGGGCTGGGTGAAAAACTGTTTTTT. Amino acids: CASKPHRGLGEKLFF.